This T cell receptor beta chain was sequenced in a study of T-cell memory formation after mild COVID-19. About this clonotype itself: Its antigen is unidentified.

Barcoded TCR alpha and TCR beta cDNA libraries with UMIs came from 5'RACE using constant-segment primers. MiXCR, run by TCRdb on the 5' RACE reads, gives a single entry per CDR3 protein. The sample lists around 340,000 distinct CDR3 sequences, around 15% seen once, with around 21% in the top ten. Germline assignment: CDR1 SGHNT and CDR2 YYREEE (reference sequence). The CDR3 has 15 residues. The ends were cut back, 0 bases at V and 2 bases at J, with 11 bases in the middle. Findings and caveats of the study: Clones from the second wave (peaking day 37) had unconfirmed SARS-CoV-2 specificity.

J is TRBJ1-2 and V is TRBV5-4, with no clear D. Sequenced sample: PBMCs or a T cell subset sorted from them (not recorded which). The TCR sequence derives from a young man who had mild COVID-19 (a few samples of this study predate the infection). Cell type and time point are not known. CDR3 in DNA: TGTGCCAGCAGCTTGGGAAAAGCTCGAAACTATGGCTACACCTTC. It translates to CASSLGKARNYGYTF.